This T cell receptor beta chain was obtained from a study of CD8+ T cells in alopecia areata. Across the study: A 6-month period off drug followed tofacitinib, which lasted 6 to 18 months. Broader study findings: Normal-skin resident alphabeta T cells also appear among scalp sample sequences. Under tofacitinib, numerous expanded lesional clonotypes remained detectable in scalp and blood. How baseline CD8+ expansion relates to response remains uncertain (there was one nonresponder).

This clone has a handful of counts. As yet, its antigen is unknown. The treatment was: oral pan-JAK inhibitor, 5-10 mg twice daily. Reverse transcription of extracted RNA yielded cDNA, which provided the sequencing template. Method: immunoSEQ multiplex PCR; TCRdb's copy keeps in-frame clones and lacks some. The sample records 110,000 or so clones, 58% being singletons. Per the germline V gene, CDR1 is SQVTM and CDR2 is ANQGSEA. V dropped 1 base and J dropped 6 bases, with 6 bases sitting between them. CDR3 length equals 12 residues. This sequence was found in a human donor with alopecia areata. The input for sequencing was CD8+ T cells sorted from blood, taken at week 4, from a patient treated with tofacitinib. The chain recombines TRBV29-1 with TRBJ2-2, with D hard to call. The DNA for the CDR3 is TGCAGCGTTGAAGGGGGATCCGGGGAGCTGTTTTTT. It specifies CSVEGGSGELFF.